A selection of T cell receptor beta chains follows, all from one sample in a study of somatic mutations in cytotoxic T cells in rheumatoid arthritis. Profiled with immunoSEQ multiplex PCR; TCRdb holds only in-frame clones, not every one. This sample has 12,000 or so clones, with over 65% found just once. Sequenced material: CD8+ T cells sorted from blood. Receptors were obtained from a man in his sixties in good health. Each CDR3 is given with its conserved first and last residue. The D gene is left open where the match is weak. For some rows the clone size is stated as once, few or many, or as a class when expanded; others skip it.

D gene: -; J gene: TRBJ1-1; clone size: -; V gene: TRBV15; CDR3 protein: CATSRDRGLGSGAFF; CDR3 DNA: TGTGCCACCAGCAGAGACAGGGGACTGGGCAGCGGAGCTTTCTTT
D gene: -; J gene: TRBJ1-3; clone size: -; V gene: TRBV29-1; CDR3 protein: CSVEDGSGNTIYF; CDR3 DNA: TGCAGCGTTGAAGATGGATCTGGAAACACCATATATTTT
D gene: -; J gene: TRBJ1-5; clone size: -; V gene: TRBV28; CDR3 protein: CASSLDGSYSNQPQHF; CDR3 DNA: TGTGCCAGCAGTTTAGATGGAAGCTATAGCAATCAGCCCCAGCATTTT
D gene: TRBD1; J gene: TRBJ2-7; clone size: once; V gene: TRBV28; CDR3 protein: CASSAPGTGHYEQYF; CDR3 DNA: TGTGCCAGCAGCGCTCCTGGGACAGGGCACTACGAGCAGTACTTC
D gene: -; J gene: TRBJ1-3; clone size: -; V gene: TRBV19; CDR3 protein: CASSTGIVGNTIYF; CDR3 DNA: TGTGCCAGTAGTACTGGGATTGTTGGAAACACCATATATTTT
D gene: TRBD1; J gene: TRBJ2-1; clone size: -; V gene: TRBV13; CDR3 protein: CASSLGDRGHNEQFF; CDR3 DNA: TGTGCCAGCAGCTTAGGGGACAGGGGGCACAATGAGCAGTTCTTC
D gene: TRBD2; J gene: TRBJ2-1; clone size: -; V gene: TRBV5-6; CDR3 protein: CASSSGGGIRNEQFF; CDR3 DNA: TGTGCCAGCAGCTCCGGGGGGGGAATACGCAATGAGCAGTTCTTC
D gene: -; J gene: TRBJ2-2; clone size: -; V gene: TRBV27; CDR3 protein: CASSPQGLSTGELFF; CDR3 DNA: TGTGCCAGCAGTCCACAGGGCCTCTCCACCGGGGAGCTGTTTTTT
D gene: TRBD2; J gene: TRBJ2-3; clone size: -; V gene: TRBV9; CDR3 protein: CASSVGTRSTDTQYF; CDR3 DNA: TGTGCCAGCAGCGTAGGGACTAGAAGCACAGATACGCAGTATTTT
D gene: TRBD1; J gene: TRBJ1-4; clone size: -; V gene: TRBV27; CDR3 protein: CASSFNRGDEKLFF; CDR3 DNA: TGTGCCAGCAGTTTTAACAGGGGGGATGAAAAACTGTTTTTT
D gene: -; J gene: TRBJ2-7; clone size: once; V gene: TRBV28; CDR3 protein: CASSHDRLPYEQYF; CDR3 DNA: TGTGCCAGCAGCCACGACAGGCTACCCTACGAGCAGTACTTC
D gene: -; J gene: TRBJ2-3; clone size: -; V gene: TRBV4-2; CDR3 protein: CASSQDEARLVSPDTQYF; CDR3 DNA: TGTGCCAGCAGCCAAGATGAGGCACGACTAGTAAGCCCTGATACGCAGTATTTT
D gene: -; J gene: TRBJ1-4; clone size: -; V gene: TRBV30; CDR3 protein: CAWSGPPGKLFF; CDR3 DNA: TGTGCCTGGAGTGGTCCCCCGGGAAAACTGTTTTTT
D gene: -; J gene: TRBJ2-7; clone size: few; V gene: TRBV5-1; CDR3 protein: CASSPGRNSYEQYF; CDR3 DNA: TGCGCCAGCAGCCCCGGACGAAACTCCTACGAGCAGTACTTC
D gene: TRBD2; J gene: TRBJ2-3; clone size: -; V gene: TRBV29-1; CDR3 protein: CSAKSSRGGGPEDTQYF; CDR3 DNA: TGCAGCGCCAAATCTTCGCGGGGGGGAGGGCCGGAAGATACGCAGTATTTT
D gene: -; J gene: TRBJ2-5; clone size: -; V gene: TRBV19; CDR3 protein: CASSLGGGHQETQYF; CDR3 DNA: TGTGCCAGTAGCCTTGGGGGGGGCCACCAAGAGACCCAGTACTTC
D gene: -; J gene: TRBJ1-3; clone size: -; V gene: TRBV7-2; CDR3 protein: CASSSSQGYGNTIYF; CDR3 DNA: TGTGCCAGCAGCTCGTCCCAGGGTTACGGAAACACCATATATTTT
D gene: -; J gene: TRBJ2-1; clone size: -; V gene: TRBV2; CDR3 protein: CASSESEVVGDEQFF; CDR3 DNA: TGTGCCAGCAGTGAATCGGAAGTGGTGGGCGATGAGCAGTTCTTC
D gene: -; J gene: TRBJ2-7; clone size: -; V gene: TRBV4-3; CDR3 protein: CASSQVIEGGEQYF; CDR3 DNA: TGCGCCAGCAGCCAAGTGATAGAGGGAGGCGAGCAGTACTTC
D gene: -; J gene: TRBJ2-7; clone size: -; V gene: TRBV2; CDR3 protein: CASSEALRAPYEQYF; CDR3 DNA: TGTGCCAGCAGTGAAGCGCTTAGGGCCCCCTACGAGCAGTACTTC